The 6 T cell receptor beta chains in this list originate from one sample, sequenced in a study of shared clonotypes between healthy human individuals (dated by TCRdb to between 2020 and 2021). Preparation of the library involved the immunoSEQ multiplex PCR assay. This is the immuneACCESS table as TCRdb keeps it, with only in-frame sequences that have V and J called. A part of the clones is gone; compared with another copy, unresolved V genes explain less than half, and the rest is unexplained. The sample contains 2,500,000 or so clones, over 85% of them found a single time. Roughly 0.39% of the sample rests with the top ten. The sample consisted of naive CD4+ T cells from PBMCs. The cell subset or site label, as the study defines it: CD45RA+ positively selected. The source is a man aged 18 to 35 in good health. Some clones in this sample may be carry-over from other donors' samples.

This clone was recorded once. The V and J genes are TRBV5-6 and TRBJ1-2; 8 bases line up with TRBD1. The germline gives CDR1 SGHDT, CDR2 YYEEEE. V was pared by 1 base and J by 7 bases, with 6 bases of the junction left unmatched. This CDR3 spans 14 amino acids. The CDR3: CASSLRQGIPGYTF. The CDR3 nucleotides are TGTGCCAGCAGCTTGAGACAGGGGATCCCTGGCTACACCTTC. The full variable domain, completed using reference TRBV5-6 and TRBJ1-2, is DAGVTQSPTHLIKTRGQQVTLRCSPKSGHDTVSWYQQALGQGPQFIFQYYEEEERQRGNFPDRFSGHQFPNYSSELNVNALLLGDSALYLCASSLRQGIPGYTFGSGTRLTVV.

CDR3 loop: CAWKGFGGPDYGYTF. As DNA, the CDR3 is TGTGCCTGGAAAGGATTTGGCGGCCCTGATTATGGCTACACCTTC. This chain links TRBV30 with TRBJ1-2; no firm D call. V was cut by 4 bases and J by 5 bases, with 20 bases left in between. CDR1 and CDR2 (germline): GTSNPN, SVGIG (reference sequence). The CDR3 is 15 amino acids.

The rearrangement uses TRBV18 and TRBJ2-7; unclear D gene. Germline V gene sequence: CDR1 KGHSH, CDR2 LQKENI. Between the trimmed V and J ends, which lost 9 bases and 5 bases, there was a span of 14 bases. CDR3 length: 12 residues. The CDR3, as DNA: TGTGCCAGATCCTCCGGCCCCAACGAGCAGTACTTC. Residues: CARSSGPNEQYF.

This sequence joins TRBV9 and TRBJ1-2; D call uncertain. The germline gives CDR1 SGDLS, CDR2 YYNGEE. V was clipped by 0 bases and J by 4 bases, with 19 bases between them. CDR3 length: 17 amino acids. CDR3 DNA: TGTGCCAGCAGCGTAGAGGCCCAGCCCCCCTCTAGCTATGGCTACACCTTC. Its protein is CASSVEAQPPSSYGYTF.

This sequence joins TRBV29-1 and TRBJ2-1, with 7 bases matching TRBD1. Trimming removed 7 bases from V and 5 bases from J; junction bases left unmatched: 5. Looked up from germline, CDR1 is SQVTM and CDR2 is ANQGSEA. The CDR3 loop spans 12 amino acids. Here the CDR3 reads CSGQGRDNEQFF. For the CDR3, the DNA is TGCAGCGGACAGGGACGGGACAATGAGCAGTTCTTC.

For this clone: Other DNA sequences in this sample translate to the same CDR3. This chain joins TRBV9 and TRBJ2-1, with D perhaps given as TRBD1 or TRBD2 (5 bases each). Trimming cost V 3 bases and J 2 bases, with 6 bases left between them. The CDR3 length is 13 residues. The germline CDR1 and CDR2 sequences are SGDLS and YYNGEE. CDR3 sequence: CASSGDPYNEQFF. In nucleotides, the CDR3 is TGTGCCAGCAGCGGGGACCCCTACAATGAGCAGTTCTTC.